This entry lists 17 T cell receptor beta chains sequenced from one sample in a study of tumor-infiltrating lymphocytes in oesophageal squamous cell carcinoma. One entry per CDR3 protein, called by TCRdb with MiXCR from the PCR reads. The table includes over 9,500 distinct CDR3 sequences, roughly 54% detected once. Sequenced input: esophageal tumor tissue. The source of these receptors is a male donor with esophageal squamous cell carcinoma.

By sample fraction, this clonotype is medium-sized. The gene calls are TRBV7-6 and TRBJ2-3; 13 positions agree with TRBD2. Unmatched junction bases numbered 4, after V lost 0 bases and J lost 4 bases. The CDR3 runs to 17 residues. The V gene's germline CDR1 is SGHVS and CDR2 FNYEAQ. The CDR3 nucleotides read TGTGCCAGCAGCTTAGCCCCGGGACTAGCGGGACCAGATACGCAGTATTTT. This translates into CASSLAPGLAGPDTQYF.

The chain is built from TRBV20-1 and TRBJ2-5, with a weak D call TRBD1 (5 bases). From germline, CDR1 is DFQATT and CDR2 SNEGSKA (reference sequence). The ends were cut back, 7 bases at V and 5 bases at J, with 26 bases in the middle. This CDR3 has 16 residues. This CDR3 is CSVGSPMAGSGETQYF. The CDR3 DNA follows: TGCAGTGTCGGATCACCCATGGCAGGGTCTGGTGAGACCCAGTACTTC.

The chain is built from TRBV7-6 and TRBJ2-1, with D maybe TRBD2 (7 bases). Germline CDR1 SGHVS, CDR2 FNYEAQ. This CDR3 has 16 amino acids. The V and J ends lost 5 bases and 4 bases respectively, with 18 bases between them. The CDR3 reads CASSGGAGGPYNEQFF. The CDR3 nucleotides read TGTGCCAGCAGCGGGGGGGCCGGGGGCCCGTACAATGAGCAGTTCTTC.

The rearrangement links TRBV27 to TRBJ1-2; TRBD1 aligns across 8 bases. Germline lookup yields CDR1 MNHEY and CDR2 SMNVEV (reference sequence). J was trimmed by 3 bases and V by 6 bases; bases with no gene match: 6. The CDR3 runs to 14 residues. For the CDR3, the DNA is TGTGCCAGCAGCAACACACAGGGGGACTATGGCTACACCTTC. Residues: CASSNTQGDYGYTF.

The J gene is TRBJ2-2, the V gene TRBV7-6; D gene unclear. This CDR3 region has 14 residues. V was clipped by 0 bases and J by 3 bases, with 5 bases between them. From germline, CDR1 is SGHVS and CDR2 FNYEAQ. CDR3 protein: CASSLAGYTGELFF. CDR3 sequence (DNA): TGTGCCAGCAGCTTAGCAGGGTACACCGGGGAGCTGTTTTTT.

This clonotype was counted once. An end of the junction differs from the germline gene, which may be a read error. DNA for the CDR3: TGTGCCAGCAGCTCCCGGGACAGTCTTAGCCAAGAGACCCAGTACTTC. This translates into CASSSRDSLSQETQYF. The chain couples TRBV5-3 to TRBJ2-5, with 7 bases lining up with TRBD1. TRBV5-3 is classed as an ORF, of uncertain function. This CDR3 contains 16 residues.

The CDR3 sequence is CASSTQTITYNEQFF. CDR3 bases: TGTGCCAGCAGCACCCAGACAATTACCTACAATGAGCAGTTCTTC. This chain links TRBV7-2 with TRBJ2-4; D gene ambiguous. The DNA end is more similar to TRBJ2-1, so the J call may be wrong. Germline V gene data show CDR1 as SGHTA and CDR2 as FQGNSA. The CDR3 has 15 residues.

This chain connects TRBV12-5 to TRBJ2-1; TRBD2 matches 14 bases. The CDR3 contains 15 residues. Losses at the gene ends were 6 bases for V and 7 bases for J; bases not matched to a gene: 5. CDR1 and CDR2 from the germline V gene are LGHNT and FRNRAP. The CDR3: CASGTSGRGRNEQFF. The CDR3 DNA is TGTGCTAGTGGGACTAGCGGGAGGGGGCGGAATGAGCAGTTCTTC. The full variable domain, rest sourced from reference TRBV12-5 and TRBJ2-1, is DARVTQTPRHKVTEMGQEVTMRCQPILGHNTVFWYRQTMMQGLELLAYFRNRAPLDDSGMPKDRFSAEMPDATLATLKIQPSEPRDSAVYFCASGTSGRGRNEQFFGPGTRLTVL.

This sequence joins TRBV7-4 and TRBJ2-3; TRBD2 might be the D (6 bases). The tail of the sequence fits TRBJ2-7 better, so the J call may be wrong. The CDR3 totals 14 residues. Germline V CDR1 and CDR2: SGHVT, SQSDAQ. The CDR3 spells CASSSAGISYEQYF. The CDR3 DNA follows: TGTGCCAGCAGCTCAGCGGGTATCTCCTACGAGCAGTACTTC.

V usage is TRBV7-8 and J usage is TRBJ2-1; 13 positions match TRBD2. The CDR3 runs 18 residues. Losses at the gene ends were 1 base for V and 6 bases for J; bases not matched to a gene: 9. Germline V gene sequence: CDR1 SGHVS, CDR2 FQNEAQ. CDR3 bases: TGTGCCAGCAGCTTAGGCCGGGCGGGACTAGCGGGATCCAATGAGCAGTTCTTC. Its translation is CASSLGRAGLAGSNEQFF.

This chain connects TRBV7-6 to TRBJ2-7; D is uncertain. The germline V and J ends were trimmed by 5 bases and 5 bases, with 16 bases remaining between them. CDR1 and CDR2 (germline): SGHVS, FNYEAQ. The CDR3 runs to 14 residues. As DNA, the CDR3 is TGTGCCAGCAGCCCTCAGATGGGCGGACACGAGCAGTACTTC. Its translation is CASSPQMGGHEQYF.

The chain combines TRBV6-1 with TRBJ2-7, with 10 bases identical to TRBD1. The J segment lost 4 bases and the V segment lost 1 base, leaving 4 bases of the junction unmatched. The germline V gene encodes CDR1 MNHNS and CDR2 SASEGT. The CDR3 is 15 residues long. The CDR3 loop reads CASSEGGQGWYEQYF. The CDR3 region has the DNA TGTGCCAGCAGTGAAGGGGGACAGGGGTGGTACGAGCAGTACTTC.

This clonotype was recorded a few times. The chain couples TRBV7-6 to TRBJ2-5, with D unresolved. This CDR3 spans 16 amino acids. Between the trimmed V and J ends, which lost 1 base and 7 bases, there was a span of 19 bases. Germline V gene lookup returns CDR1 SGHVS and CDR2 FNYEAQ. The CDR3 DNA reads as TGTGCCAGCAGCTTAGATAGGACGGATTACTCGGCGACCCAGTACTTC. Its translation is CASSLDRTDYSATQYF. The full variable domain, with the rest looked up from reference TRBV7-6 and TRBJ2-5, is GAGVSQSPRYKVTKRGQDVALRCDPISGHVSLYWYRQALGQGPEFLTYFNYEAQQDKSGLPNDRFSAERPEGSISTLTIQRTEQRDSAMYRCASSLDRTDYSATQYFGPGTRLLVL.

This clonotype was counted only a few times. This sequence joins TRBV7-6 and TRBJ2-4; D not resolved. Matching the DNA end better, TRBJ1-2 makes the J call doubtful. The CDR3 runs to 15 residues. Germline-derived CDR1 and CDR2 are SGHVS and FNYEAQ. CDR3 loop: CASSLAPQVANGYTF. As DNA, the CDR3 is TGTGCCAGCAGCTTAGCGCCCCAGGTAGCGAATGGCTACACCTTC.

This chain joins TRBV7-4 and TRBJ2-3; the match to TRBD1 covers 7 bases. Germline-derived CDR1 and CDR2 are SGHVT and SQSDAQ. The CDR3 extends over 16 amino acids. V gave up 1 base and J gave up 4 bases; unmatched junction bases: 8. The chain's CDR3 is CASSLGWDSSADTQYF. CDR3 DNA sequence: TGTGCCAGCAGCTTAGGTTGGGACAGCAGCGCAGATACGCAGTATTTT.

The chain is built from TRBV7-3 and TRBJ2-3; the D gene is possibly TRBD1 (5 bases). Germline CDR1 and CDR2: SGHTA and FQGTGA. The V gene lost 3 bases and the J gene lost 4 bases, with 8 bases spanning the gap. The CDR3 length is 13 residues. CDR3 amino acids: CASSLQGPDTQYF. CDR3 DNA sequence: TGTGCCAGCAGCTTGCAGGGTCCAGATACGCAGTATTTT.

By sample share, this clonotype is medium-sized. The chain links TRBV7-9 to TRBJ2-2, with unresolved D. This CDR3 is built from 14 residues. Germline V gives CDR1 SEHNR, CDR2 FQNEAQ (reference sequence). Trimming stripped 5 bases from V and 10 bases from J, with 17 bases between. The CDR3 nucleotides read TGTGCCAGCAGCCCCGAGGCGCGTTCCGAGGAGCTGTTTTTT. Translated, it gives CASSPEARSEELFF.